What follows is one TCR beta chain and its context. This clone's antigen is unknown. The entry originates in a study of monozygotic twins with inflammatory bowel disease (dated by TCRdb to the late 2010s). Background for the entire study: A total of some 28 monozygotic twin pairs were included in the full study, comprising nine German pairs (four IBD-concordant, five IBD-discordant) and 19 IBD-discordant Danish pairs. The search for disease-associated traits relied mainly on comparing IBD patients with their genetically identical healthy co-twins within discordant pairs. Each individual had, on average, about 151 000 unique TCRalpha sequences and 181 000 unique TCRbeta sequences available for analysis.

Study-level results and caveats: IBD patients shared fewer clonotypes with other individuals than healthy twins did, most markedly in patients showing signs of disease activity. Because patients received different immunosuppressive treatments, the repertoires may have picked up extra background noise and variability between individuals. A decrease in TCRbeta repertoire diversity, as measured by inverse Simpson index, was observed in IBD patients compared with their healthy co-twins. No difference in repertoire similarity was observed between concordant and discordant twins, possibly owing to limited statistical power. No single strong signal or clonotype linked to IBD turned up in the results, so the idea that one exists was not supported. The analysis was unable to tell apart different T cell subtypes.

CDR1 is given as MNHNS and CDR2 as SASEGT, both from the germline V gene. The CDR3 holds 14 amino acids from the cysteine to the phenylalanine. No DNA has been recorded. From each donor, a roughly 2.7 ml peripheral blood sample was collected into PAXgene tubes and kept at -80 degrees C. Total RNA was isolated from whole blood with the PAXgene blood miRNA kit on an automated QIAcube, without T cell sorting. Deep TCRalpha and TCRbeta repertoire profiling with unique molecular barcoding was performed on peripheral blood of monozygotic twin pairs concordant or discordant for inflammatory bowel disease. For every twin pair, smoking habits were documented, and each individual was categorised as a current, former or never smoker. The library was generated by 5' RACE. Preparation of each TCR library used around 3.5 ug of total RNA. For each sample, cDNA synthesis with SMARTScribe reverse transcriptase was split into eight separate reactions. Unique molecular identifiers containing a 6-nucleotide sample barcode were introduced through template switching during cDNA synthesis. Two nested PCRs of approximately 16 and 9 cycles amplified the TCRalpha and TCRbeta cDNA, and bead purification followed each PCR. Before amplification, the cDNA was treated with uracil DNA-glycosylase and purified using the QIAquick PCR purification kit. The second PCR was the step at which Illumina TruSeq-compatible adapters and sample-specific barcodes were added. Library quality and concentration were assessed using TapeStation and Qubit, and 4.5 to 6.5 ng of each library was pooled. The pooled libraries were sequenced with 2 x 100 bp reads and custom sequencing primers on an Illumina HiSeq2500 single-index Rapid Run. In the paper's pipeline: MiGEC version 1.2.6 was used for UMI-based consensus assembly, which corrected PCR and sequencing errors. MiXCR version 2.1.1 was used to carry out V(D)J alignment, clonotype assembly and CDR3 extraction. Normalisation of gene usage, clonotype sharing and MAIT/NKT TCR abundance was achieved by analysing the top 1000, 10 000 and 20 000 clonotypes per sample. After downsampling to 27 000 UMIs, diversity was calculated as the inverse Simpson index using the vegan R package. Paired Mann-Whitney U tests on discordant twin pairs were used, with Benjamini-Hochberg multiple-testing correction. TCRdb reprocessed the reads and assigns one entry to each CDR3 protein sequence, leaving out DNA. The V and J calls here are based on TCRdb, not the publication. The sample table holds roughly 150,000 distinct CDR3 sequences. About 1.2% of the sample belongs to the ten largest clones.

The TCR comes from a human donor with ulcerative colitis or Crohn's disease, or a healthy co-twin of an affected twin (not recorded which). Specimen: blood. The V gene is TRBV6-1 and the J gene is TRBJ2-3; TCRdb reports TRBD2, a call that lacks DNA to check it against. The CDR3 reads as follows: CASSLRRAGDTQYF.